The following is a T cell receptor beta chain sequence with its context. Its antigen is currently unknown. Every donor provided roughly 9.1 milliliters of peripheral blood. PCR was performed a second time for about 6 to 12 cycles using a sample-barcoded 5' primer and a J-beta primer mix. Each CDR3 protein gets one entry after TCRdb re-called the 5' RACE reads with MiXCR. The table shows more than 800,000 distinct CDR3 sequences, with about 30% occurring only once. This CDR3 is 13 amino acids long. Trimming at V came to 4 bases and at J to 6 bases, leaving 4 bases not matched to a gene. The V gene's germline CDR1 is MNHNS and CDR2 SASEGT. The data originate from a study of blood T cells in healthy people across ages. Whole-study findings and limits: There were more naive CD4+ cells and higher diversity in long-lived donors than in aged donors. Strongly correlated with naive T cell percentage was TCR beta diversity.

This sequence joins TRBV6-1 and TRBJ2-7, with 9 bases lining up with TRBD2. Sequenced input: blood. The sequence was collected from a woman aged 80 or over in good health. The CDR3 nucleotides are TGTGCCAGCAGTGTGGGACTAGCAGGCGAGCAGTACTTC. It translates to CASSVGLAGEQYF.